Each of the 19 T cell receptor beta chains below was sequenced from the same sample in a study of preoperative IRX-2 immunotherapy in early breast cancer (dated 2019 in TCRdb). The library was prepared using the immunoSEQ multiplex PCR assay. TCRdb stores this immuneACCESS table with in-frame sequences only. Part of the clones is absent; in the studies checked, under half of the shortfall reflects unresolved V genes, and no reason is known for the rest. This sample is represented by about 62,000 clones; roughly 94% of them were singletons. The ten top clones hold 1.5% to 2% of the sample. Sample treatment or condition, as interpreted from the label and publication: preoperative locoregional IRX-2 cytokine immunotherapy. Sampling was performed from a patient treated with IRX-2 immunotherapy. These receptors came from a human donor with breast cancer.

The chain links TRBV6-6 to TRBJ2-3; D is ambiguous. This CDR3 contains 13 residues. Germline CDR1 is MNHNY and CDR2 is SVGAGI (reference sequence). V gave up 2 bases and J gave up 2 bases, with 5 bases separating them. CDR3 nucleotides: TGTGCCAGCAGTTACAGGACCACAGATACGCAGTATTTT. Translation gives CASSYRTTDTQYF.

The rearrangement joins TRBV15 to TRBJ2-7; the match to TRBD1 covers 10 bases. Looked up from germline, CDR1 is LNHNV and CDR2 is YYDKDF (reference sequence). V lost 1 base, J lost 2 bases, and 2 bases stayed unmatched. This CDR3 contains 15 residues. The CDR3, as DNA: TGTGCCACCAGCAGAGTTGGGACAGGGGCCTACGAGCAGTACTTC. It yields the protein CATSRVGTGAYEQYF.

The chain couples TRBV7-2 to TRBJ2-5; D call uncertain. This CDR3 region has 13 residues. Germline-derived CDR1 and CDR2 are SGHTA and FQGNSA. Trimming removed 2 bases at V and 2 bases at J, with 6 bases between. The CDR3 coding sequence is TGTGCCAGCAGCTTAAACAGACAAGAGACCCAGTACTTC. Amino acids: CASSLNRQETQYF.

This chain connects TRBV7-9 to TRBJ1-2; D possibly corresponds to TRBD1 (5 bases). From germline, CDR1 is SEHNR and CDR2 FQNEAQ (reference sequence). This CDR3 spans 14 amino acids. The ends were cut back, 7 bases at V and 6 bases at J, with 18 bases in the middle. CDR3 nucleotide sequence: TGTGCCAGCATCGTGTCCGGGACGATCCATGGCTACACCTTC. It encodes CASIVSGTIHGYTF.

The CDR3 DNA follows: TGTGCCAGCAATACGGGGTACCAGACCGGGGAGCTGTTTTTT. Translating it yields CASNTGYQTGELFF. The rearrangement uses TRBV6-6 and TRBJ2-2, with a weak D call TRBD2 (5 bases). Deletions cut 7 bases from V and 5 bases from J, with 14 bases between. There are 14 residues in the CDR3. The germline V gene encodes CDR1 MNHNY and CDR2 SVGAGI (reference sequence).

The CDR3 DNA reads TGTGCCAGCAGCTTTTCCGATCAGCCCCAGCATTTT. Protein: CASSFSDQPQHF. The chain employs TRBV7-8 and TRBJ1-5; D call uncertain. The CDR3 loop spans 12 amino acids. V was clipped by 3 bases and J by 5 bases, with 5 bases between them. Germline-derived CDR1 and CDR2 are SGHVS and FQNEAQ.

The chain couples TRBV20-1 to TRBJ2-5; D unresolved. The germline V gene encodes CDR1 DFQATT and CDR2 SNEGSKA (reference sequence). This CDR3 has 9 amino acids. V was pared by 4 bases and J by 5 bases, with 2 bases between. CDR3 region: CSATETQYF. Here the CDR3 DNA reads TGCAGTGCTACCGAGACCCAGTACTTC.

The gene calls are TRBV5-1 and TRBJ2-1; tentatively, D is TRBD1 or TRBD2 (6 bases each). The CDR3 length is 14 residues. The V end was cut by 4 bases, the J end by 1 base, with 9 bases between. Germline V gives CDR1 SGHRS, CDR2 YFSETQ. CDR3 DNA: TGCGCCAGCAGCGGGGGGCCTTCCTACAATGAGCAGTTCTTC. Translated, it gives CASSGGPSYNEQFF.

Here the CDR3 reads CASSLGLGSPQPQHF. Written as DNA, the CDR3 is TGCGCCAGCAGCTTGGGTCTGGGCTCCCCTCAGCCCCAGCATTTT. V usage is TRBV5-1 and J usage is TRBJ1-5; D gene unclear. V was shortened by 0 bases and J by 6 bases, with 13 bases between the two germline ends. Germline loops: CDR1 SGHRS, CDR2 YFSETQ. The CDR3 length is 15 residues.

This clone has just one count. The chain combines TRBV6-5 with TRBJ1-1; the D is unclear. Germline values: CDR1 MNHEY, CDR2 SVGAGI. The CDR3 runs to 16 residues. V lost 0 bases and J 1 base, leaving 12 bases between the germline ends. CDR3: CASSYSSNGGNTEAFF. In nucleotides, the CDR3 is TGTGCCAGCAGTTACTCGAGTAACGGAGGGAACACTGAAGCTTTCTTT.

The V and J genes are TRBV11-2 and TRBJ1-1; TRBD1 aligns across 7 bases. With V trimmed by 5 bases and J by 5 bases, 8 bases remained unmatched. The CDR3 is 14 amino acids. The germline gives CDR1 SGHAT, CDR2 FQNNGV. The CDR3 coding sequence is TGTGCCAGCAGCCCAAGACAGGGAGGTACTGAAGCTTTCTTT. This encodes CASSPRQGGTEAFF. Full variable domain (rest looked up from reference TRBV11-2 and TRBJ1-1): EAGVAQSPRYKIIEKRQSVAFWCNPISGHATLYWYQQILGQGPKLLIQFQNNGVVDDSQLPKDRFSAERLKGVDSTLKIQPAKLEDSAVYLCASSPRQGGTEAFFGQGTRLTVV.

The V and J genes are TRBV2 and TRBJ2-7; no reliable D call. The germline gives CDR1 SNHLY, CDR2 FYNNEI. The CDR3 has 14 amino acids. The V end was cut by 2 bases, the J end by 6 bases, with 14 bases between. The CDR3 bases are TGTGCCAGCAGTGAATTTGAGGCCCTCTCCGAGCAGTACTTC. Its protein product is CASSEFEALSEQYF.

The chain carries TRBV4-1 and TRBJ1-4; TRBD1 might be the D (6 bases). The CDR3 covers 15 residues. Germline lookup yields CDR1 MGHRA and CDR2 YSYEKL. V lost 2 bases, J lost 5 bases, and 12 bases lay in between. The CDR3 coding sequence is TGCGCCAGCAGCCAACCCGGGGGGCTGAATGAAAAACTGTTTTTT. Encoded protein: CASSQPGGLNEKLFF.

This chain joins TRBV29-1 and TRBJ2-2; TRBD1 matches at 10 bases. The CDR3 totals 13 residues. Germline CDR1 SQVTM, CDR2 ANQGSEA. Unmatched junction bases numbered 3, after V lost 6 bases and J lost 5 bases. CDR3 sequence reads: CSVGTGETGELFF. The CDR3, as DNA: TGCAGCGTCGGGACAGGGGAGACCGGGGAGCTGTTTTTT.

The chain's CDR3 is CASSQDSVAGGETQYF. The CDR3 DNA is TGTGCCAGCAGCCAAGATTCGGTAGCGGGGGGGGAGACCCAGTACTTC. This sequence joins TRBV4-2 and TRBJ2-5, with TRBD2 identical over 11 bases. This CDR3 has 16 amino acids. The germline gives CDR1 LGHNA, CDR2 YNFKEQ. The junction had 5 bases not matched to a gene; V was cut back by 0 bases and J by 5 bases.

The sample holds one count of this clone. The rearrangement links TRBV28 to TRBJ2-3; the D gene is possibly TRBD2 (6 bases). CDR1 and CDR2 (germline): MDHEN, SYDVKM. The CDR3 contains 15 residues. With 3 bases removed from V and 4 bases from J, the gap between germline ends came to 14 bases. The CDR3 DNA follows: TGTGCCAGCAGTTTCGGGGGAGCTTACGCAGATACGCAGTATTTT. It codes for CASSFGGAYADTQYF.

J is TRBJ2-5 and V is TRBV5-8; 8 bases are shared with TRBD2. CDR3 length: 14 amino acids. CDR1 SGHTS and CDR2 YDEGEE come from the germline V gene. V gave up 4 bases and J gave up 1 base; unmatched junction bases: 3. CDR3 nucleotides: TGTGCCAGCAGCCCGGGGGGGCTCCAAGAGACCCAGTACTTC. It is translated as CASSPGGLQETQYF.

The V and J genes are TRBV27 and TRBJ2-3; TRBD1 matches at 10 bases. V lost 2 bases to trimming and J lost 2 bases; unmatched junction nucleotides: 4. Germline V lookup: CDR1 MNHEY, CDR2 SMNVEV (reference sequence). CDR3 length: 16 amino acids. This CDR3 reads CASSLVGTGDTDTQYF. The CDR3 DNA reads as TGTGCCAGCAGTTTAGTTGGGACAGGGGACACAGATACGCAGTATTTT.

The CDR3 DNA follows: TGTGCCAGCAGTGGTCCTAGCGGGGGGCGCGATGAGCAGTTCTTC. Its translation is CASSGPSGGRDEQFF. V and J are TRBV2 and TRBJ2-1; TRBD2 agrees at 11 bases. V was pared by 4 bases and J by 8 bases, with 7 bases of the junction left unmatched. Germline values: CDR1 SNHLY, CDR2 FYNNEI. CDR3 length equals 15 residues.